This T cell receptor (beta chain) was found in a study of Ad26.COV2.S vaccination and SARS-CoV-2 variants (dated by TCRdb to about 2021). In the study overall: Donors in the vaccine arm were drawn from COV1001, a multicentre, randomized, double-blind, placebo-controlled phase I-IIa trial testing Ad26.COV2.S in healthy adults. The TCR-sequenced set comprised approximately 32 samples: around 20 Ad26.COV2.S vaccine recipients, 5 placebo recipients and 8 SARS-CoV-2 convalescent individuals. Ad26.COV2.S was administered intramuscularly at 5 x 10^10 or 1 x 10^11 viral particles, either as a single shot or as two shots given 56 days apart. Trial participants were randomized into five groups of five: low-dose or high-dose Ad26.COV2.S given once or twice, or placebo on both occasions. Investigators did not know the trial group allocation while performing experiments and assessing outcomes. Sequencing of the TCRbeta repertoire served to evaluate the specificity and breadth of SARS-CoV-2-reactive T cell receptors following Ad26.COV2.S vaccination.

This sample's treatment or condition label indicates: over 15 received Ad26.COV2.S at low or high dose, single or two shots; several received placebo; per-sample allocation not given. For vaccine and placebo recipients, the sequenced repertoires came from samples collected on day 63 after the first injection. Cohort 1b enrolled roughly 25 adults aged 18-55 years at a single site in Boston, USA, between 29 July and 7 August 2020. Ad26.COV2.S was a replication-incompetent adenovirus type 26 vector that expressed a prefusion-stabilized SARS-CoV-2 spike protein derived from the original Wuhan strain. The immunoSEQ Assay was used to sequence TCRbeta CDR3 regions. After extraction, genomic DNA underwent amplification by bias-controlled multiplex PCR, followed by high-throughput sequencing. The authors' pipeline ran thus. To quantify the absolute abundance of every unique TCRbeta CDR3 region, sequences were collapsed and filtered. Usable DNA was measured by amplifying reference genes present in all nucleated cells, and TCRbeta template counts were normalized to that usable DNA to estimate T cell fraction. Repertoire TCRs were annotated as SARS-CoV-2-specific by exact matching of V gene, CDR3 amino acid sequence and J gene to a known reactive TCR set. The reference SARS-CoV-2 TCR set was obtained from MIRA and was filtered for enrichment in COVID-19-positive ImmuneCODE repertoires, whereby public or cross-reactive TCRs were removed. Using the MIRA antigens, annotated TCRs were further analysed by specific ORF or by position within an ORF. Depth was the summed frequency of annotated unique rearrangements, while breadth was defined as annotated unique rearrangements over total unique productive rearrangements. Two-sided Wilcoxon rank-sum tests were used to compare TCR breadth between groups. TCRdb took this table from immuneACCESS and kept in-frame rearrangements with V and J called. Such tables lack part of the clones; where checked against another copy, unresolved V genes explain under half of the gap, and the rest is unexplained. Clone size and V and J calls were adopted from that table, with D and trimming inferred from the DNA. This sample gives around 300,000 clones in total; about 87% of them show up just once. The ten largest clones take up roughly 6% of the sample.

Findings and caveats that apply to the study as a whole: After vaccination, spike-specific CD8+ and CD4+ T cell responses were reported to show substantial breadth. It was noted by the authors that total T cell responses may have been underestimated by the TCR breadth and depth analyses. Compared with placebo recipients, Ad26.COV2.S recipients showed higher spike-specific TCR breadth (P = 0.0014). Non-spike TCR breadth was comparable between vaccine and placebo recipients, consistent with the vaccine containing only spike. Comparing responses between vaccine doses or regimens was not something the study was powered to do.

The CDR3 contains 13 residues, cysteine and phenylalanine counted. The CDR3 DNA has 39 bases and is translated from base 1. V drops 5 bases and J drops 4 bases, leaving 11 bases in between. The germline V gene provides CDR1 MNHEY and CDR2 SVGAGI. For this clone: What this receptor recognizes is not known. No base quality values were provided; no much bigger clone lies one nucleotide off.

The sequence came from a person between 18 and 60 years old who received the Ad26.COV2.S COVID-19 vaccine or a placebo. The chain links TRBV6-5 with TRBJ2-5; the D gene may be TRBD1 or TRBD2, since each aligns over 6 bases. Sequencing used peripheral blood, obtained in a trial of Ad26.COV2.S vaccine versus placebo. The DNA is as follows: TGTGCCAGCAGTCCACAGGGAGGAGAGACCCAGTACTTC. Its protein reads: CASSPQGGETQYF.